These 17 T cell receptor beta chains originate from one sample sequenced in a study of T-cell memory formation after mild COVID-19. TCRdb called the 5' RACE reads again in MiXCR, with one record for every CDR3 protein. The sample holds fewer than 650,000 distinct CDR3 sequences, roughly 17% seen once. The sample taken for sequencing was PBMCs or a T cell subset sorted from them (not recorded which). These receptors were obtained from an adult woman who had mild COVID-19 (a few samples of this study predate the infection). Cell type and time point are not known.

The table lists this clonotype with a few counts. The chain has TRBV29-1 and TRBJ2-5; TRBD1 aligns across 9 bases. The CDR3 spans 14 residues. Trimming took 6 bases from V and 5 from J; bases not matched to a gene: 10. Germline CDR1 reads SQVTM; CDR2 reads ANQGSEA. CDR3 residues: CSVVPGTGIETQYF. CDR3 bases: TGCAGCGTGGTCCCCGGGACAGGGATCGAGACCCAGTACTTC.

The chain employs TRBV11-2 and TRBJ1-2; D might be TRBD1 (6 bases). CDR1 is SGHAT and CDR2 is FQNNGV in the germline V gene. Trimming took off 5 bases at V and 3 bases at J, with 16 bases between the two ends. The CDR3 loop spans 15 amino acids. DNA for the CDR3: TGTGCCAGCAGCCCCCGACAGGCCCAGTACTATGGCTACACCTTC. Protein: CASSPRQAQYYGYTF.

V and J are TRBV7-8 and TRBJ2-4, with 8 bases matching TRBD2. This CDR3 region has 14 residues. V gave up 5 bases and J gave up 8 bases; unmatched junction bases: 8. Germline assignment: CDR1 SGHVS and CDR2 FQNEAQ. This CDR3 is CASSPGGASDIQYF. The CDR3, as DNA: TGTGCCAGCAGCCCCGGGGGGGCCTCGGACATTCAGTACTTC.

There are a few counts of this clonotype. The chain employs TRBV12-3 or TRBV12-4 and TRBJ1-5; D is possibly TRBD1 (6 bases). V dropped 3 bases and J dropped 2 bases, with 11 bases sitting between them. The CDR3 consists of 15 residues. CDR3 nucleotides: TGTGCCAGCAGTTTTTTCGGGGGGCGCAATCAGCCCCAGCATTTT. This encodes CASSFFGGRNQPQHF.

In its sample, this clonotype was seen many times. The chain is built from TRBV5-4 and TRBJ2-5; D remains unclear. Germline V gene data show CDR1 as SGHNT and CDR2 as YYREEE (reference sequence). This CDR3 is built from 14 residues. V was trimmed by 4 bases and J by 0 bases, leaving 10 bases between them. CDR3 coding DNA: TGTGCCAGCAGCCCCGGACGGAACCAAGAGACCCAGTACTTC. Protein product: CASSPGRNQETQYF.

The chain joins TRBV7-3 to TRBJ2-1; D remains unclear. The CDR3 length is 15 residues. Trimming took off 1 base at V and 5 bases at J, with 12 bases between the two ends. Germline loops: CDR1 SGHTA, CDR2 FQGTGA. CDR3 amino acids: CASSLSPVPNNEQFF. Written as DNA, the CDR3 is TGTGCCAGCAGCTTAAGTCCCGTTCCGAACAATGAGCAGTTCTTC.

The chain links TRBV18 to TRBJ2-2, with D tentatively TRBD1 (5 bases). Per germline, CDR1 KGHSH and CDR2 LQKENI. The CDR3 runs 15 residues. V lost 2 bases and J 5 bases, leaving 12 bases between the germline ends. The CDR3: CASSPSQGVTGELFF. The CDR3, as DNA: TGTGCCAGCTCACCATCCCAGGGTGTAACCGGGGAGCTGTTTTTT.

Remarks on this clonotype: Mismatch with germline at one junction end may stem from a read error. The chain combines TRBV15 with TRBJ2-7; 8 nucleotides line up with TRBD1. CDR3 length: 13 residues. CDR1 and CDR2 (germline): LNHNV, YYDKDF (reference sequence). The CDR3 protein is CATSRSTQGAEGF. The CDR3 DNA reads as TGTGCCACCAGCAGGTCGACCCAGGGGGCCGAGGGCTTC.

The chain recombines TRBV19 with TRBJ1-5; 7 positions agree with TRBD1. CDR3 length: 15 residues. Germline V lookup: CDR1 LNHDA, CDR2 SQIVND (reference sequence). Unmatched junction bases numbered 12, after V lost 7 bases and J lost 6 bases. The CDR3 DNA reads as TGTGCCAGTACCCCAGACAGGGAACGGAGTCAGCCCCAGCATTTT. It yields the protein CASTPDRERSQPQHF.

At least ten counts were recorded for this clonotype. V usage is TRBV20-1 and J usage is TRBJ1-5; no firm D call. CDR3 size: 14 residues. Germline CDR1 DFQATT, CDR2 SNEGSKA (reference sequence). V was shortened by 2 bases and J by 1 base, with 9 bases between the two germline ends. This CDR3 reads CSARQKASNQPQHF. The CDR3 DNA sequence: TGCAGTGCTAGACAAAAGGCGAGCAATCAGCCCCAGCATTTT.

This clonotype was seen at least ten times. This chain joins TRBV5-1 and TRBJ2-7; tentatively, D is TRBD1 (6 bases). Germline V gene data show CDR1 as SGHRS and CDR2 as YFSETQ. The CDR3 has 14 residues. Trimming shortened V by 0 bases and J by 2 bases, and 9 bases separated the two germline ends. The CDR3 loop is CASSLVGAPYEQYF. CDR3 DNA: TGCGCCAGCAGCTTGGTGGGGGCGCCCTACGAGCAGTACTTC.

V and J are TRBV6-2 or TRBV6-3 and TRBJ1-5; D perhaps matches TRBD1 (6 bases). The length of the CDR3 is 16 residues. V was pared by 5 bases and J by 1 base, with 15 bases between. The germline V gene has CDR1 MNHEY and CDR2 SVGEGT. Here the CDR3 DNA reads TGTGCCAGCAGTGACGGGGGGCAGGGAAGCAATCAGCCCCAGCATTTT. It is translated as CASSDGGQGSNQPQHF.

V and J are TRBV19 and TRBJ1-1; possible D gene TRBD1, 6 bases. Germline CDR1 reads LNHDA; CDR2 reads SQIVND (reference sequence). This CDR3 is 13 amino acids long. The germline V and J ends were trimmed by 10 bases and 2 bases, with 14 bases remaining between them. Written as DNA, the CDR3 is TGTGCCACGACATCAGGGGTAAACACTGAAGCTTTCTTT. Translating it yields CATTSGVNTEAFF. The variable domain in full, completed from reference TRBV19 and TRBJ1-1, reads DGGITQSPKYLFRKEGQNVTLSCEQNLNHDAMYWYRQDPGQGLRLIYYSQIVNDFQKGDIAEGYSVSREKKESFPLTVTSAQKNPTAFYLCATTSGVNTEAFFGQGTRLTVV.

This clonotype appeared a few times. The chain carries TRBV11-2 and TRBJ1-6; the D is unclear. Germline CDR1 reads SGHAT; CDR2 reads FQNNGV. The V and J ends lost 2 bases and 5 bases respectively, with 7 bases between them. CDR3 size: 14 residues. CDR3 in amino acids: CASSLLPNNSPLHF. CDR3 in DNA: TGTGCCAGCAGCTTACTACCTAATAATTCACCCCTCCACTTT.

The chain employs TRBV6-2 or TRBV6-3 and TRBJ1-5, with D hard to call. The V end was cut by 8 bases, the J end by 0 bases, with 5 bases between. CDR1 is MNHEY, CDR2 SVGEGT, per germline. This CDR3 comprises 12 residues. CDR3 DNA: TGTGCCAGCGGGAATAGCAATCAGCCCCAGCATTTT. Amino acids: CASGNSNQPQHF.

This clonotype showed up just a few times. The CDR3: CASSLVRGGPRTQYF. CDR3 sequence (DNA): TGTGCCAGCAGCTTAGTGCGGGGGGGCCCTCGAACGCAGTATTTT. This sequence joins TRBV7-9 and TRBJ2-3; TRBD2 agrees at 9 bases. The CDR3 spans 15 residues. V shed 1 base and J 9 bases; nucleotides not matched to a gene: 8. Germline V lookup: CDR1 SEHNR, CDR2 FQNEAQ (reference sequence).

The V and J genes are TRBV11-3 and TRBJ2-1; the match to TRBD2 covers 10 bases. Germline V CDR1 and CDR2: SGHNT, YENEEA. V trimming: 5 bases; J trimming: 6 bases; junction bases outside the gene matches: 1. The CDR3 consists of 13 residues. This chain's CDR3 is CASSGTSANEQFF. The CDR3 DNA reads TGTGCCAGCAGCGGGACTAGCGCCAATGAGCAGTTCTTC.